Listed here are 25 T cell receptor beta chains from one sample, sequenced in a study of spatial heterogeneity in lung cancer. Regarding time point: blood at routine non-recurrence follow-up after resection. TCRdb redid the calling of the 5' RACE reads with MiXCR, one entry per CDR3 protein. The table records some 30,000 distinct CDR3 sequences, roughly 5% of them present only once. Sequenced material: PBMCs, taken at follow-up. The receptors derive from a female donor with early-stage non-small cell lung cancer.

This clonotype was detected ten times or more. This chain joins TRBV10-3 and TRBJ1-1, with 8 bases fitting TRBD1. With V trimmed by 7 bases and J by 1 base, 5 bases remained unmatched. Germline V gene sequence: CDR1 ENHRY, CDR2 SYGVKD. This CDR3 has 14 residues. CDR3 protein: CAITADRANTEAFF. The CDR3 coding sequence is TGTGCCATCACCGCGGACAGGGCGAACACTGAAGCTTTCTTT.

At least ten counts were recorded for this clonotype. The chain combines TRBV20-1 with TRBJ1-5; TRBD1 aligns across 8 bases. The CDR3 length is 15 residues. In germline, CDR1 is DFQATT, CDR2 SNEGSKA (reference sequence). V was clipped by 5 bases and J by 1 base; unmatched bases: 7. The CDR3 bases are TGCAGTGCTCTTATAGGACAGGGAAGCAATCAGCCCCAGCATTTT. It yields the protein CSALIGQGSNQPQHF.

Many counts were recorded for this clonotype. The chain recombines TRBV7-2 with TRBJ2-4; 7 nucleotides agree with TRBD2. V was clipped by 5 bases and J by 3 bases; unmatched bases: 13. Germline CDR1 SGHTA, CDR2 FQGNSA. CDR3 length equals 17 residues. Here the CDR3 reads CASSRRGSGENKNIQYF. In DNA form, the CDR3 reads TGTGCCAGCAGCCGTAGGGGCAGCGGGGAGAACAAAAACATTCAGTACTTC. The variable domain in full, with the rest retrieved from reference TRBV7-2 and TRBJ2-4, is GAGVSQSPSNKVTEKGKDVELRCDPISGHTALYWYRQSLGQGLEFLIYFQGNSAPDKSGLPSDRFSAERTGGSVSTLTIQRTQQEDSAVYLCASSRRGSGENKNIQYFGAGTRLSVL.

As to this clonotype: A much bigger clone sits one base away, suggesting this may be a read error. The chain has TRBV12-5 and TRBJ2-4, with D perhaps matching TRBD2 (6 bases). V dropped 8 bases and J dropped 12 bases, with 17 bases sitting between them. Germline V CDR1 and CDR2: LGHNT, FRNRAP. The CDR3 runs 12 residues. The CDR3 protein is CASTGWGGTQYF. In nucleotides, the CDR3 is TGTGCTAGTACCGGTTGGGGAGGCACTCAGTACTTC.

This clonotype was seen ten or more times. V gene TRBV6-2 or TRBV6-3 combines with J gene TRBJ2-1; 10 bases map to TRBD2. Per germline, CDR1 MNHEY and CDR2 SVGEGT. This CDR3 has 19 amino acids. J gave up 0 bases and V 6 bases, and 14 bases lay outside the gene matches. The CDR3 loop is CASSRYPPSSGGSYNEQFF. The CDR3 region has the DNA TGTGCCAGCAGCCGCTACCCCCCCTCTAGCGGGGGCTCCTACAATGAGCAGTTCTTC.

This clonotype was picked up a small number of times. J is TRBJ2-2 and V is TRBV7-9; 12 nucleotides agree with TRBD2. The CDR3 sequence is 15 residues long. Germline lookup yields CDR1 SEHNR and CDR2 FQNEAQ (reference sequence). V gave up 4 bases and J gave up 5 bases; unmatched junction bases: 2. CDR3 sequence (DNA): TGTGCCAGCAGCTCAGGGACTAGCGGGACCGGGGAGCTGTTTTTT. It codes for CASSSGTSGTGELFF.

This clonotype has just a few counts. The chain carries TRBV7-2 and TRBJ2-1; D is unclear. The CDR3 length is 15 residues. V lost 0 bases and J lost 0, with 6 bases in between. Germline V gives CDR1 SGHTA, CDR2 FQGNSA. CDR3 sequence (DNA): TGTGCCAGCAGCTTAGCGTATGGCTCCTACAATGAGCAGTTCTTC. This encodes CASSLAYGSYNEQFF.

This clonotype was counted many times. This rearrangement joins TRBV27 to TRBJ1-1; a possible D gene is TRBD1 (5 bases). Trimming pared 8 bases from V and 10 bases from J, leaving 20 bases between. CDR1 is MNHEY, CDR2 SMNVEV, per germline (reference sequence). This CDR3 is built from 13 residues. CDR3 nucleotides: TGTGCCAGCTCCGACAGCCCTCTTGGGTTAGCTTTCTTT. It yields the protein CASSDSPLGLAFF.

This clonotype showed up just a few times. The gene calls are TRBV2 and TRBJ1-4; no clear D gene. V lost 5 bases, J lost 6 bases, and 13 bases lay in between. This CDR3 spans 14 amino acids. CDR1 and CDR2 (germline): SNHLY, FYNNEI. CDR3 amino acids: CASSTGLKDEKLFF. The CDR3 nucleotides are TGTGCCAGCAGTACCGGTCTAAAGGATGAAAAACTGTTTTTT.

There are many counts of this clonotype. This chain links TRBV5-1 with TRBJ2-3; D call uncertain. The ends were cut back, 4 bases at V and 2 bases at J, with 11 bases in the middle. The CDR3 covers 14 residues. In germline, CDR1 is SGHRS, CDR2 YFSETQ. The CDR3 DNA reads TGCGCCAGCAGCCCCATCCTTGCCACAGATACGCAGTATTTT. Encoded protein: CASSPILATDTQYF.

This clonotype was picked up many times. V is TRBV5-4 and J is TRBJ2-2; 8 bases are shared with TRBD2. Germline V gene lookup returns CDR1 SGHNT and CDR2 YYREEE (reference sequence). The CDR3 runs to 15 residues. V trimming: 1 base; J trimming: 7 bases; junction bases outside the gene matches: 6. The CDR3, as DNA: TGTGCCAGCAGCTTGAACGGGGGGGCGGTCGGGGAGCTGTTTTTT. Its translation is CASSLNGGAVGELFF.

Many counts were recorded for this clonotype. The gene calls are TRBV7-2 and TRBJ2-5; 7 bases are shared with TRBD2. From germline, CDR1 is SGHTA and CDR2 FQGNSA. Trimming at V came to 4 bases and at J to 1 base, leaving 9 bases not matched to a gene. This CDR3 is built from 16 residues. The CDR3 loop reads CASSSTIGGTQETQYF. For the CDR3, the DNA is TGTGCCAGCAGCTCTACAATCGGGGGGACCCAAGAGACCCAGTACTTC.

The rearrangement links TRBV28 to TRBJ2-7, with D possibly matching TRBD2 (5 bases). V lost 3 bases to trimming and J lost 0 bases, with 12 bases between them. Germline V lookup: CDR1 MDHEN, CDR2 SYDVKM. This CDR3 contains 15 residues. CDR3 in amino acids: CASSFGLHSSYEQYF. The DNA of the CDR3 is TGTGCCAGCAGTTTTGGACTGCATAGCTCCTACGAGCAGTACTTC.

This clonotype appeared many times. The chain employs TRBV7-2 and TRBJ2-1; 11 nucleotides agree with TRBD2. The V segment lost 1 base and the J segment 8 bases; nucleotides outside the gene matches: 13. CDR3 length: 18 residues. Germline V gene sequence: CDR1 SGHTA, CDR2 FQGNSA. CDR3 nucleotides: TGTGCCAGCAGCTTAGATCGGCCTAGCGGGGGGCAGTCGGATGAGCAGTTCTTC. Protein product: CASSLDRPSGGQSDEQFF. Supplemented by reference TRBV7-2 and TRBJ2-1, the full variable domain reads GAGVSQSPSNKVTEKGKDVELRCDPISGHTALYWYRQSLGQGLEFLIYFQGNSAPDKSGLPSDRFSAERTGGSVSTLTIQRTQQEDSAVYLCASSLDRPSGGQSDEQFFGPGTRLTVL.

This clonotype was observed many times. This chain connects TRBV4-3 to TRBJ2-7; unclear D gene. V was pared by 0 bases and J by 2 bases, with 14 bases between. CDR3 length: 16 amino acids. CDR1 is LGHNA, CDR2 YSLEER, per germline. The CDR3 DNA reads TGCGCCAGCAGCCAAGATTCCAACCGCGGAACCTACGAGCAGTACTTC. Amino acids: CASSQDSNRGTYEQYF.

Many counts were recorded for this clonotype. The chain recombines TRBV24-1 with TRBJ2-1; TRBD1 agrees at 9 bases. Per germline, CDR1 KGHDR and CDR2 SFDVKD. V dropped 3 bases and J dropped 7; count of bases not matched to a gene: 9. The CDR3 loop spans 16 amino acids. DNA of the CDR3: TGTGCCACCAGTGATCCCCAGGGACAGGGCCGAAATGAGCAGTTCTTC. It specifies CATSDPQGQGRNEQFF.

This clonotype was seen repeatedly, ten times or more. This chain joins TRBV28 and TRBJ1-1; D not resolved. Germline assignment: CDR1 MDHEN and CDR2 SYDVKM. This CDR3 has 13 residues. V lost 7 bases and J 1 base, leaving 10 bases between the germline ends. The CDR3 nucleotides read TGTGCCAGCACGGAGGGTCGGAACACTGAAGCTTTCTTT. Translation gives CASTEGRNTEAFF.

This clonotype has at least ten counts. As DNA, the CDR3 is TGTGCCACCAGTGATTCTGACAGGGCGGAACGCTATGGCTACACCTTC. Its translation: CATSDSDRAERYGYTF. The V call is TRBV24-1, the J call TRBJ1-2; 7 bases are a match to TRBD1. V was clipped by 2 bases and J by 4 bases; unmatched bases: 9. This CDR3 has 16 amino acids. Germline lookup yields CDR1 KGHDR and CDR2 SFDVKD.

The table lists this clonotype with many counts. This chain joins TRBV2 and TRBJ2-2; TRBD2 agrees at 7 bases. Germline V gene lookup returns CDR1 SNHLY and CDR2 FYNNEI. Trimming cost V 6 bases and J 4 bases; bases outside gene matches: 11. The length of the CDR3 is 16 residues. The chain's CDR3 is CASSGGASGGTGELFF. The CDR3 DNA follows: TGTGCCAGCAGCGGGGGAGCTAGCGGCGGCACCGGGGAGCTGTTTTTT.

This clonotype was observed once. A much larger clone lies one base from this, so it may be a read error. This rearrangement joins TRBV20-1 to TRBJ2-4, with TRBD1 identical over 8 bases. The CDR3 is made up of 15 amino acids. Per the germline V gene, CDR1 is DFQATT and CDR2 is SNEGSKA (reference sequence). Written as DNA, the CDR3 is TGCAGTGCTGATACAGGGGGTAAAGCCAAAAACATTCTGTACTTC. It is translated as CSADTGGKAKNILYF.

This clonotype appeared many times. The rearrangement links TRBV20-1 to TRBJ1-6; D is unclear. There are 14 residues in the CDR3. V lost 0 bases and J 8 bases, leaving 11 bases between the germline ends. Germline V gives CDR1 DFQATT, CDR2 SNEGSKA (reference sequence). CDR3 in amino acids: CSARDVQGYSPLHF. The CDR3 nucleotides read TGCAGTGCTAGAGATGTACAAGGGTATTCACCCCTCCACTTT.

This clonotype was seen many times. The CDR3 bases are TGTGCCAGCAGCCCTTGGACTAGCGGGAGTATTGAGCAGTTCTTC. The encoded protein is CASSPWTSGSIEQFF. The chain combines TRBV14 with TRBJ2-1, with 13 bases identical to TRBD2. V shed 4 bases and J 9 bases; nucleotides not matched to a gene: 6. The CDR3 consists of 15 residues. Germline V gene data show CDR1 as SGHDN and CDR2 as FVKESK. The whole variable domain, filled in from reference TRBV14 and TRBJ2-1, reads EAGVTQFPSHSVIEKGQTVTLRCDPISGHDNLYWYRRVMGKEIKFLLHFVKESKQDESGMPNNRFLAERTGGTYSTLKVQPAELEDSGVYFCASSPWTSGSIEQFFGPGTRLTVL.

By frequency in the sample, this clonotype is medium-sized. The V and J genes are TRBV24-1 and TRBJ2-1; D uncertain. V was trimmed by 5 bases and J by 10 bases, leaving 8 bases between them. CDR3 length equals 11 residues. Germline V CDR1 and CDR2: KGHDR, SFDVKD. The CDR3 DNA sequence: TGTGCCACCAGTGTGAACCGGGAGCAGTTCTTC. Translating it yields CATSVNREQFF.

At least ten counts were recorded for this clonotype. V gene TRBV5-1 combines with J gene TRBJ2-3; 8 nucleotides line up with TRBD1. The CDR3 runs 15 residues. Germline-derived CDR1 and CDR2 are SGHRS and YFSETQ. J lost 1 base, V lost 2 bases, and 3 bases had no gene match. The CDR3 here is CASSFGQGGTDTQYF. The CDR3, as DNA: TGCGCCAGCAGCTTTGGACAGGGTGGCACAGATACGCAGTATTTT.

This clonotype was counted many times. The V and J genes are TRBV7-2 and TRBJ2-5; TRBD2 might be the D (5 bases). Germline V lookup: CDR1 SGHTA, CDR2 FQGNSA. The CDR3 contains 15 residues. The V end was cut by 2 bases, the J end by 2 bases, with 12 bases between. CDR3 nucleotides: TGTGCCAGCAGCTTATGGGCGGGCCTACAAGAGACCCAGTACTTC. Residues: CASSLWAGLQETQYF.